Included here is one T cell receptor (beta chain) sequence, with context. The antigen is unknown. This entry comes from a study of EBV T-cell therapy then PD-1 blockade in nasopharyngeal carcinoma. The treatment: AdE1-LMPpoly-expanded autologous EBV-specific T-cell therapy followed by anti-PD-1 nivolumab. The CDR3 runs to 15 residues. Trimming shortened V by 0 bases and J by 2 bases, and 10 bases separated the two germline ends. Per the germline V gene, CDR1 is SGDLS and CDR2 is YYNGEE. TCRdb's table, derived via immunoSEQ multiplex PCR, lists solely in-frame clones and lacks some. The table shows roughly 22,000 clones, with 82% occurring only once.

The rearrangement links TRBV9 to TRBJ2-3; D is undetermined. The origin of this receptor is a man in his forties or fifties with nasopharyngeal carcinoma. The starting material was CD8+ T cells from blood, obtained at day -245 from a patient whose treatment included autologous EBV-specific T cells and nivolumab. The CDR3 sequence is CASSVGQYSTDTQYF. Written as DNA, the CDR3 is TGTGCCAGCAGCGTAGGCCAGTACTCCACAGATACGCAGTATTTT.